Sequencing of this T cell receptor beta chain was carried out in a study of human T cells and chemical hapten exposure. Between the trimmed V and J ends, which lost 2 bases and 1 base, there was a span of 6 bases. This CDR3 comprises 14 residues. Germline CDR1 and CDR2: LNHDA and SQIVND (reference sequence). The time point denotes: pre-sensitization, week 0. Treatment given: therapeutic diphenylcyclopropenone sensitization with weekly scalp DPC. Donors, patients with alopecia ranging from 18 to 70 years old and judged suitable for DPC, provided samples. This clonotype was counted many times. What it binds is unknown. Study-level findings and limits: While controls formed fewer of them, expanded TCRs formed significantly more large CDR3 similarity clusters.

The library tagged each cDNA molecule with unique molecular identifiers. Each CDR3 protein gets one entry after TCRdb re-called the RACE reads with MiXCR. Of some 98,000 distinct CDR3 sequences detected, 11% appear once; the ten largest clones hold under 3.5%. This receptor was identified in an older woman with alopecia areata. Some clones in this sample may be carry-over from other donors' samples. The genes are TRBV19 and TRBJ2-1; D is ambiguous. The sample was whole blood, taken in connection with sensitization to the hapten diphenylcyclopropenone (DPC). CDR3 loop: CASSINPSYNEQFF. CDR3 bases: TGTGCCAGTAGTATAAACCCTTCCTACAATGAGCAGTTCTTC.